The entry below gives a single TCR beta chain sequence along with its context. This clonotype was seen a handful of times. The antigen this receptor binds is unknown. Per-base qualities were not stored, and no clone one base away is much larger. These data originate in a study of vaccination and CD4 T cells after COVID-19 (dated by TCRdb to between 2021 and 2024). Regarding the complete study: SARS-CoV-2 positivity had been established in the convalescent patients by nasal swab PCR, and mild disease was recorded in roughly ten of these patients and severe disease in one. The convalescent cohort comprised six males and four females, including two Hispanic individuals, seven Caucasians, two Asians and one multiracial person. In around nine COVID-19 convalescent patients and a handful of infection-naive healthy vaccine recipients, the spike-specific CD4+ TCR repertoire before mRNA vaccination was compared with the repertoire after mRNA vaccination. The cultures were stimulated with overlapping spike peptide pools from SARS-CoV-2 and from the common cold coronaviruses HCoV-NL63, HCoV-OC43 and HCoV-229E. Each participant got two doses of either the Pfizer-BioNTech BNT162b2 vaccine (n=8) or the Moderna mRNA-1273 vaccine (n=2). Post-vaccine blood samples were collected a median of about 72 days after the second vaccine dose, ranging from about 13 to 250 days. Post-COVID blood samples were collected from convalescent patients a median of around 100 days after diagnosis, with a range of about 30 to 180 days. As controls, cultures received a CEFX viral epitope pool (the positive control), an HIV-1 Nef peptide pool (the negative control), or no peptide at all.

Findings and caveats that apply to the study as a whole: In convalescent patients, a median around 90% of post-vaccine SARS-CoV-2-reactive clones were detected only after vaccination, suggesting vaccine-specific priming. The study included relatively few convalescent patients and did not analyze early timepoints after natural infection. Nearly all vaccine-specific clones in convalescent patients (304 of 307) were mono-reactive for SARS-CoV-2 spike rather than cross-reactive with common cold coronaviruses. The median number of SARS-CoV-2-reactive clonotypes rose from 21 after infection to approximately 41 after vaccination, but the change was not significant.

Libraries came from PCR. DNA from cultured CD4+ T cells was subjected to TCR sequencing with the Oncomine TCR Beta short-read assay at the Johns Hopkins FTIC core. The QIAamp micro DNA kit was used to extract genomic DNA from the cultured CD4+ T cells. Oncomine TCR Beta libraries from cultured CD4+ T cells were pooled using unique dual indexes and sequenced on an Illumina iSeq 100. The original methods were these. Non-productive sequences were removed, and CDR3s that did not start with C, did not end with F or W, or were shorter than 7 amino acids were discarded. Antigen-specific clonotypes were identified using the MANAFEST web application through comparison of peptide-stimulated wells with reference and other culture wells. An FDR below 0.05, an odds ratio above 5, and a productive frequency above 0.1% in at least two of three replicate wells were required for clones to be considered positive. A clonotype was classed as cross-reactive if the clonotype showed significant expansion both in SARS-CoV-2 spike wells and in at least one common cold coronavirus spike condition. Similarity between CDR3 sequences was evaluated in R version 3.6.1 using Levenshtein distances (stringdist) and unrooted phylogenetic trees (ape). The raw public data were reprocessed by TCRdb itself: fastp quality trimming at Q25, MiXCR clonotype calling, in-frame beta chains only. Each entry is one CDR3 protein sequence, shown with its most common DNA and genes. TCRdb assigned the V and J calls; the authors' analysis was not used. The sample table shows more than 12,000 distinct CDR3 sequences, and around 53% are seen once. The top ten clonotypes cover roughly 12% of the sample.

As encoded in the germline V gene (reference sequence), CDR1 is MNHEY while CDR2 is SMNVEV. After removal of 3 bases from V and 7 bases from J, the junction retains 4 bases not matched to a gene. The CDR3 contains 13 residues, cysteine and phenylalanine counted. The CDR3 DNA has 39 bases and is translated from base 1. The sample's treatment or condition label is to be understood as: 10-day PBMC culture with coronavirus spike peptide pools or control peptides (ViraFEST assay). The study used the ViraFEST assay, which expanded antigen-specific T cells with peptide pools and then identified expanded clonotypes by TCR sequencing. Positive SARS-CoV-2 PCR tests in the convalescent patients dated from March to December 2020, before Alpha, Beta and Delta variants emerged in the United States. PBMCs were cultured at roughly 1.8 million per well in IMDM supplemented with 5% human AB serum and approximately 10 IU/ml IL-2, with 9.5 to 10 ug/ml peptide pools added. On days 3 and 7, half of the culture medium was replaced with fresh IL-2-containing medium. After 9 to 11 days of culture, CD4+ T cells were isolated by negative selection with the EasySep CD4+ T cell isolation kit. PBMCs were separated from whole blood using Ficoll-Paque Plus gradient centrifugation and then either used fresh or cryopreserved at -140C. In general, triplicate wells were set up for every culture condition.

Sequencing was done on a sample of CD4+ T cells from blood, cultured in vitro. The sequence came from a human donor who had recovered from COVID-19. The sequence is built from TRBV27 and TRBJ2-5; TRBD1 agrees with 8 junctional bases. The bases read TGTGCCAGCAGTTTGGACAGGGCGGGGACCCAGTACTTC. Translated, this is CASSLDRAGTQYF.